Below are 23 T cell receptor beta chains sequenced from a single sample in a study of post-analysis software for immune sequencing data. cDNA libraries for TCR beta contained unique molecular identifiers. One entry per CDR3 protein results from TCRdb running MiXCR on the PCR reads. The sample yields more than 500,000 distinct CDR3 sequences, about a third seen once. No antigen has been identified for these receptors. The study, taken as a whole, reports: Roughly 5 TRBV segments were significantly more frequent in patients than in controls. TRBV5-6, TRBV5-1 and TRBV20-1 were among these segments.

The specimen was blood. The receptors derive from a girl aged 2-17 years with multiple sclerosis.

This clonotype was observed many times. J is TRBJ2-5 and V is TRBV20-1; 10 bases are shared with TRBD2. The J call may be incorrect, as the DNA end agrees better with TRBJ2-7. From germline, CDR1 is DFQATT and CDR2 SNEGSKA (reference sequence). This CDR3 contains 14 residues. In DNA form, the CDR3 reads TGCAGTGCTAGAGACCCTAGCGGGGGCCACGAGCAGTACTTC. This translates into CSARDPSGGHEQYF.

The rearrangement links TRBV13 to TRBJ1-4; 7 positions agree with TRBD1. The CDR3 runs to 14 residues. CDR1 is PRHDT, CDR2 FYEKMQ, per germline (reference sequence). Trimming removed 5 bases from V and 7 bases from J; junction bases left unmatched: 7. The CDR3 protein is CASSMTGRAEKLFF. CDR3 DNA sequence: TGTGCCAGCAGCATGACAGGGCGGGCTGAAAAACTGTTTTTT.

This clonotype has more than one count but fewer than ten. This rearrangement joins TRBV25-1 to TRBJ2-7; D is perhaps TRBD2 (5 bases). Trimming removed 1 base at V and 5 bases at J, with 12 bases between. This CDR3 is built from 14 residues. CDR1 is MGHDK, CDR2 SYGVNS, per germline. The CDR3 DNA sequence: TGTGCCAGCAGTGAATTGGAGGCAGGCCACGAGCAGTACTTC. It is translated as CASSELEAGHEQYF.

The V and J genes are TRBV6-6 and TRBJ1-1; D might be TRBD1 (5 bases). The CDR3 is 13 residues long. Per germline, CDR1 MNHNY and CDR2 SVGAGI (reference sequence). Trimming shortened V by 7 bases and J by 7 bases, and 16 bases separated the two germline ends. The CDR3 sequence is CASNIRGVNEAFF. CDR3 nucleotides: TGTGCCAGCAATATTCGGGGCGTTAATGAAGCTTTCTTT.

V gene TRBV5-6 combines with J gene TRBJ2-5; TRBD1 matches at 9 bases. With 2 bases clipped from V and 5 bases from J, the junction kept 4 bases outside the gene matches. CDR1 is SGHDT and CDR2 is YYEEEE in the germline V gene. This CDR3 is built from 14 residues. CDR3 nucleotide sequence: TGTGCCAGCAGCTTCGGGACAGGGCGGGAGACCCAGTACTTC. It encodes CASSFGTGRETQYF.

In this sample, this clonotype turned up a few times. The chain combines TRBV12-3 or TRBV12-4 with TRBJ1-6; 10 bases are a match to TRBD1. The length of the CDR3 is 14 residues. J gave up 7 bases and V 6 bases, and 3 bases lay outside the gene matches. CDR3 region: CASSGGQGNSPLHF. Here the CDR3 DNA reads TGTGCCAGCAGCGGGGGACAGGGGAATTCACCCCTCCACTTT.

The chain recombines TRBV10-1 with TRBJ1-1, with 7 bases lining up with TRBD1. Germline V CDR1 and CDR2: WNHNN, SYGVQD (reference sequence). The CDR3 length is 17 residues. Trimming at V came to 6 bases and at J to 7 bases, leaving 20 bases not matched to a gene. CDR3 residues: CASSLIIARDRSFEAFF. The CDR3 DNA sequence: TGCGCCAGCAGCTTAATAATAGCCCGGGACAGAAGTTTTGAAGCTTTCTTT.

The chain employs TRBV6-6 and TRBJ2-3; 9 bases match TRBD2. After removal of 4 bases from V and 11 bases from J, the junction contained 13 bases not matched to a gene. This CDR3 spans 15 amino acids. CDR1 MNHNY and CDR2 SVGAGI come from the germline V gene (reference sequence). Here the CDR3 reads CASSSGGGASNKQYF. The DNA for the CDR3 is TGTGCCAGCAGTTCTGGCGGGGGGGCTTCTAACAAGCAGTATTTT.

About this clonotype: Mismatch with germline at one junction end may stem from a read error. This chain links TRBV6-5 with TRBJ2-1; D might be TRBD1 or TRBD2, each matching 5 bases. Germline assignment: CDR1 MNHEY and CDR2 SVGAGI. The CDR3 has 15 amino acids. CDR3: CVSSRDLSAYNEQFF. The CDR3 DNA is TGTGTCAGCAGTCGGGACCTCAGCGCCTACAATGAGCAGTTCTTC.

This clonotype has only a few counts. The chain joins TRBV4-1 to TRBJ2-7; perhaps TRBD1 as D (7 bases). V dropped 4 bases and J dropped 2 bases, with 18 bases sitting between them. CDR1 and CDR2 (germline): MGHRA, YSYEKL. CDR3 length: 16 residues. CDR3 DNA sequence: TGCGCCAGCAGCCGCTCTCCAGGGGGGCGACCCTACGAGCAGTACTTC. Translated: CASSRSPGGRPYEQYF.

This clonotype occurred a few times. The rearrangement links TRBV20-1 to TRBJ2-5; no clear D. V shed 2 bases and J shed 5 bases, with 6 bases lying between them. The CDR3 contains 11 residues. Germline CDR1 DFQATT, CDR2 SNEGSKA (reference sequence). CDR3 in DNA: TGCAGTGCTAGAAAGAGGGAGACCCAGTACTTC. It translates to CSARKRETQYF.

The CDR3 loop is CASSLPIGLAGSYNEQFF. CDR3 sequence (DNA): TGTGCCAGCAGCTTACCAATTGGACTAGCGGGTTCCTACAATGAGCAGTTCTTC. V usage is TRBV7-9 and J usage is TRBJ2-1; TRBD2 matches at 11 bases. V gave up 2 bases and J gave up 1 base; unmatched junction bases: 7. The CDR3 is 18 residues long. In germline, CDR1 is SEHNR, CDR2 FQNEAQ (reference sequence).

The V call is TRBV2, the J call TRBJ2-1; 10 bases are a match to TRBD2. Germline V gives CDR1 SNHLY, CDR2 FYNNEI. V trimming: 3 bases; J trimming: 7 bases; junction bases outside the gene matches: 9. CDR3 length: 16 amino acids. The DNA of the CDR3 is TGTGCCAGCAGTGACCAAAGCGGGGGGGCAGAGAATGAGCAGTTCTTC. It encodes CASSDQSGGAENEQFF. The full variable domain, its missing parts supplied by reference TRBV2 and TRBJ2-1, is EPEVTQTPSHQVTQMGQEVILRCVPISNHLYFYWYRQILGQKVEFLVSFYNNEISEKSEIFDDQFSVERPDGSNFTLKIRSTKLEDSAMYFCASSDQSGGAENEQFFGPGTRLTVL.

This sequence joins TRBV5-5 and TRBJ2-7, with 8 bases that match TRBD2. Trimming took 4 bases from V and 4 from J; bases not matched to a gene: 13. This CDR3 spans 16 amino acids. Per germline, CDR1 SGHKS and CDR2 YYEKEE (reference sequence). The CDR3 sequence: CASSPTGGRTLYEQYF. The DNA of the CDR3 is TGTGCCAGCAGCCCCACCGGCGGGAGGACCCTATACGAGCAGTACTTC.

Only a few counts were recorded for this clonotype. V usage is TRBV5-1 and J usage is TRBJ2-5; D is perhaps TRBD1 (6 bases). CDR1 and CDR2 from the germline V gene are SGHRS and YFSETQ. V was pared by 4 bases and J by 1 base, with 11 bases between. This CDR3 has 14 amino acids. CDR3 sequence: CASSVTGFQETQYF. Written as DNA, the CDR3 is TGCGCCAGCAGCGTAACAGGGTTCCAAGAGACCCAGTACTTC.

The V call is TRBV10-3, the J call TRBJ2-1; the D gene is possibly TRBD2 (6 bases). The germline gives CDR1 ENHRY, CDR2 SYGVKD. The CDR3 has 17 residues. V dropped 2 bases and J dropped 4 bases, with 18 bases sitting between them. The DNA for the CDR3 is TGTGCCATCAGTGAGGGGCTAGCGAGGGGCCTATACAATGAGCAGTTCTTC. This encodes CAISEGLARGLYNEQFF.

This chain uses TRBV12-3 or TRBV12-4 with TRBJ2-1, with 8 nucleotides matching TRBD2. The CDR3 spans 15 residues. The junction had 7 bases not matched to a gene; V was cut back by 5 bases and J by 4 bases. CDR3 coding DNA: TGTGCCAGCAGTATACACGCGGGGGGATACAATGAGCAGTTCTTC. As protein: CASSIHAGGYNEQFF.

The sample holds a few counts of this clonotype. J is TRBJ2-7 and V is TRBV5-8, with D possibly matching TRBD1 (5 bases). The ends were cut back, 1 base at V and 3 bases at J, with 11 bases in the middle. The germline gives CDR1 SGHTS, CDR2 YDEGEE. The CDR3 sequence is 14 residues long. This CDR3 reads CASSLTIRDYEQYF. The DNA for the CDR3 is TGTGCCAGCAGCTTGACGATCAGGGACTACGAGCAGTACTTC.

The chain recombines TRBV6-5 with TRBJ1-5, with 8 nucleotides matching TRBD1. From germline, CDR1 is MNHEY and CDR2 SVGAGI. J was trimmed by 7 bases and V by 6 bases; bases with no gene match: 11. This CDR3 region has 15 residues. The CDR3 reads CASSPGGEIGQPQHF. The CDR3 coding sequence is TGTGCCAGCAGCCCAGGGGGCGAAATTGGGCAGCCCCAGCATTTT.

The chain carries TRBV25-1 and TRBJ1-1, with unresolved D. Germline lookup yields CDR1 MGHDK and CDR2 SYGVNS. The V end was cut by 3 bases, the J end by 0 bases, with 5 bases between. This CDR3 region has 13 residues. Here the CDR3 reads CASSEVMNTEAFF. Here the CDR3 DNA reads TGTGCCAGCAGTGAGGTTATGAACACTGAAGCTTTCTTT.

The rearrangement uses TRBV2 and TRBJ1-1; unclear D gene. The CDR3 consists of 14 residues. Germline V gene sequence: CDR1 SNHLY, CDR2 FYNNEI. The V end was cut by 4 bases, the J end by 3 bases, with 12 bases between. This CDR3 reads CASSVRELDTEAFF. CDR3 in DNA: TGTGCCAGCAGTGTTAGGGAGTTGGACACTGAAGCTTTCTTT.

The table lists this clonotype with a count of one. The germline gene is not matched at one end of the junction; a read error may be the cause. The rearrangement links TRBV5-1 to TRBJ1-2; 7 bases agree with TRBD1. The CDR3 consists of 15 residues. Germline assignment: CDR1 SGHRS and CDR2 YFSETQ. DNA of the CDR3: TGCGCCAGCAGCTTGGAGGCCCGGGACAGCTATGGCGACACCTTC. This sequence encodes CASSLEARDSYGDTF.

This sequence joins TRBV28 and TRBJ1-2; D call uncertain. There are 14 residues in the CDR3. Germline V CDR1 and CDR2: MDHEN, SYDVKM. V shed 8 bases and J shed 2 bases, with 15 bases lying between them. The CDR3 DNA follows: TGTGCCAGCCGACCTCTCGGGAGAAACTATGGCTACACCTTC. Protein: CASRPLGRNYGYTF.